A single sample is the source of the 20 T cell receptor beta chains below, sequenced in a study of cytomegalovirus exposure and HLA in healthy donors. Primers included in the PCR were 60 Vbeta and 13 Jbeta primers. Only in-frame clones appear in the TCRdb table, and some are missing; sequencing was by immunoSEQ multiplex PCR. The table has around 100,000 clones, about 70% seen once; the top ten hold roughly 2.6%. The sample consisted of PBMCs. Receptors originate from a man aged 45 to 65 in good health and CMV-seropositive.

V is TRBV12-5 and J is TRBJ1-1; D unclear. Germline CDR1 LGHNT, CDR2 FRNRAP. The CDR3 contains 16 residues. Trimming removed 9 bases at V and 0 bases at J, with 20 bases between. The CDR3: CASYGSTTIMNTEAFF. The CDR3 bases are TGTGCTAGCTACGGGTCTACCACTATTATGAACACTGAAGCTTTCTTT.

V gene TRBV11-3 combines with J gene TRBJ2-2; tentative D call: TRBD1 (6 bases). CDR3 length: 15 residues. In germline, CDR1 is SGHNT, CDR2 YENEEA. Trimming stripped 4 bases from V and 6 bases from J, with 15 bases between. CDR3 sequence reads: CASSSTTGRAGELFF. The CDR3 DNA is TGTGCCAGCAGCTCCACTACAGGGCGGGCCGGGGAGCTGTTTTTT.

This sequence joins TRBV27 and TRBJ2-1, with D possibly being TRBD2 (5 bases). The CDR3 sequence is 15 residues long. Germline lookup yields CDR1 MNHEY and CDR2 SMNVEV (reference sequence). V shed 5 bases and J shed 3 bases, with 14 bases lying between them. The CDR3 is CASSPPDYFYNEQFF. CDR3 sequence (DNA): TGTGCCAGCAGTCCTCCCGACTATTTCTACAATGAGCAGTTCTTC.

This chain joins TRBV9 and TRBJ2-5; 11 bases fit TRBD2. CDR1 and CDR2 from the germline V gene are SGDLS and YYNGEE. The V and J ends lost 4 bases and 2 bases, in that order; junction bases with no gene match: 4. This CDR3 spans 15 amino acids. CDR3 sequence reads: CASSPGTSGQETQYF. DNA of the CDR3: TGTGCCAGCAGCCCCGGGACTAGCGGACAAGAGACCCAGTACTTC.

This chain joins TRBV11-2 and TRBJ2-7; 9 bases are a match to TRBD2. The CDR3 is 16 amino acids. With V trimmed by 0 bases and J by 8 bases, 11 bases remained unmatched. CDR1 is SGHAT, CDR2 FQNNGV, per germline. Written as DNA, the CDR3 is TGTGCCAGCAGCTTAGAGGCTAGAGGCGGGAGGGCCCAGCAGTACTTC. This translates into CASSLEARGGRAQQYF.

This clone has more than one count but fewer than ten. V and J are TRBV5-5 and TRBJ2-2; 10 nucleotides agree with TRBD1. Per germline, CDR1 SGHKS and CDR2 YYEKEE (reference sequence). V was pared by 5 bases and J by 5 bases, with 3 bases of the junction left unmatched. The CDR3 extends over 14 amino acids. The CDR3 is CASSWTGGTGELFF. Here the CDR3 DNA reads TGTGCCAGCAGTTGGACAGGGGGGACCGGGGAGCTGTTTTTT.

The rearrangement joins TRBV7-9 to TRBJ1-3, with TRBD1 as a possible D gene (5 bases). Looked up from germline, CDR1 is SEHNR and CDR2 is FQNEAQ (reference sequence). CDR3 length: 19 amino acids. Trimming left V 5 bases short and J 0 bases short, with 23 bases between. The CDR3 coding sequence is TGTGCCAGCAGCCCCCGAGGAAGGGGTAATAAGGGCTCTGGAAACACCATATATTTT. Translating gives CASSPRGRGNKGSGNTIYF.

V is TRBV14 and J is TRBJ1-3, with no clear D. The V end lost 0 bases, the J end lost 5 bases, and 14 bases lay between the germline ends. Per the germline V gene, CDR1 is SGHDN and CDR2 is FVKESK. The CDR3 loop spans 16 amino acids. CDR3 in amino acids: CASSQDRGTERNTIYF. For the CDR3, the DNA is TGTGCCAGCAGCCAAGATCGTGGAACAGAGAGAAACACCATATATTTT.

This clone was seen just once. The CDR3: CASSTPGIPYEQYF. In DNA form, the CDR3 reads TGTGCCAGCAGTACGCCGGGGATTCCCTACGAGCAGTACTTC. The V call is TRBV27, the J call TRBJ2-7; tentatively, D is TRBD2 (5 bases). Germline V gives CDR1 MNHEY, CDR2 SMNVEV (reference sequence). This CDR3 has 14 amino acids. Trimming left V 5 bases short and J 2 bases short, with 13 bases between.

The chain couples TRBV15 to TRBJ2-4; D unresolved. Germline V gene lookup returns CDR1 LNHNV and CDR2 YYDKDF (reference sequence). The CDR3 is made up of 16 amino acids. V was cut by 0 bases and J by 6 bases, with 15 bases left in between. For the CDR3, the DNA is TGTGCCACCAGCAGAGATATTGGCTTTTCAGGAAACATTCAGTACTTC. Its protein is CATSRDIGFSGNIQYF.

This chain links TRBV10-3 with TRBJ1-4; no clear D gene. Germline values: CDR1 ENHRY, CDR2 SYGVKD. This CDR3 is built from 14 residues. V lost 10 bases and J 0 bases, leaving 12 bases between the germline ends. CDR3 nucleotide sequence: TGTGCCACCTCAGACTCTGCAACTAATGAAAAACTGTTTTTT. It is translated as CATSDSATNEKLFF.

The chain is built from TRBV7-8 and TRBJ2-5, with 7 nucleotides matching TRBD2. The germline V gene has CDR1 SGHVS and CDR2 FQNEAQ. This CDR3 is 16 amino acids long. Trimming cost V 5 bases and J 4 bases; bases outside gene matches: 13. The CDR3: CASSLQMTSNRETQYF. CDR3 sequence (DNA): TGTGCCAGCAGCCTGCAAATGACTAGCAATCGAGAGACCCAGTACTTC. The whole variable domain, remainder taken from reference TRBV7-8 and TRBJ2-5, is GAGVSQSPRYKVAKRGQDVALRCDPISGHVSLFWYQQALGQGPEFLTYFQNEAQLDKSGLPSDRFFAERPEGSVSTLKIQRTQQEDSAVYLCASSLQMTSNRETQYFGPGTRLLVL.

V gene TRBV6-1 combines with J gene TRBJ1-1; unclear D gene. CDR3 length: 13 amino acids. V dropped 6 bases and J dropped 7 bases, with 15 bases sitting between them. The germline CDR1 and CDR2 sequences are MNHNS and SASEGT. CDR3 nucleotides: TGTGCCAGCAGCCTTGAACTCGATAGTGAAGCTTTCTTT. It is translated as CASSLELDSEAFF.

This clone occurred once. The chain joins TRBV28 to TRBJ1-5; possibly TRBD1 for D (6 bases). This CDR3 contains 15 residues. The V gene's germline CDR1 is MDHEN and CDR2 SYDVKM. Trimming stripped 5 bases from V and 0 bases from J, with 11 bases between. The chain's CDR3 is CASSRTVYSNQPQHF. The CDR3 bases are TGTGCCAGCAGTAGGACAGTTTATAGCAATCAGCCCCAGCATTTT.

V gene TRBV5-1 combines with J gene TRBJ1-1; 7 bases are a match to TRBD1. J gave up 4 bases and V 0 bases, and 3 bases lay outside the gene matches. Germline CDR1 reads SGHRS; CDR2 reads YFSETQ. CDR3 size: 14 residues. CDR3 nucleotides: TGCGCCAGCAGCTTGGGGTACAGGGGCACTGAAGCTTTCTTT. It yields the protein CASSLGYRGTEAFF. Full variable domain (missing parts from reference TRBV5-1 and TRBJ1-1): KAGVTQTPRYLIKTRGQQVTLSCSPISGHRSVSWYQQTPGQGLQFLFEYFSETQRNKGNFPGRFSGRQFSNSRSEMNVSTLELGDSALYLCASSLGYRGTEAFFGQGTRLTVV.

This sequence joins TRBV5-4 and TRBJ2-3, with a possible D match to TRBD2 (6 bases). Between the trimmed V and J ends, which lost 4 bases and 0 bases, there was a span of 12 bases. Germline CDR1 is SGHNT and CDR2 is YYREEE (reference sequence). The CDR3 consists of 15 residues. CDR3: CASSLAGTSTDTQYF. The CDR3 DNA follows: TGTGCCAGCAGCCTAGCCGGGACTAGCACAGATACGCAGTATTTT.

The chain uses TRBV5-1 and TRBJ2-1, with 12 bases identical to TRBD1. From germline, CDR1 is SGHRS and CDR2 YFSETQ. The CDR3 spans 15 residues. Trimming at V came to 3 bases and at J to 5 bases, leaving 3 bases not matched to a gene. The CDR3 nucleotides read TGCGCCAGCAGCTCCCGGGACAGGGGGCACAATGAGCAGTTCTTC. Translating it yields CASSSRDRGHNEQFF.

This clone has only a few counts. The chain recombines TRBV6-6 with TRBJ1-6, with D tentatively TRBD1 (6 bases). CDR3 length: 16 amino acids. The V gene's germline CDR1 is MNHNY and CDR2 SVGAGI (reference sequence). V was cut by 5 bases and J by 8 bases, with 19 bases left in between. CDR3 residues: CASSPLVDRLYSPLHF. The CDR3 DNA reads as TGTGCCAGCAGTCCACTCGTCGACAGGCTATATTCACCCCTCCACTTT.

The chain links TRBV2 to TRBJ2-1; D ambiguous. CDR3 length: 14 residues. The V and J ends lost 6 bases and 9 bases respectively, with 18 bases between them. Germline CDR1 reads SNHLY; CDR2 reads FYNNEI. The CDR3 reads CASSGRTDIGEQFF. The CDR3 DNA follows: TGTGCCAGCAGCGGTCGAACAGACATTGGTGAGCAGTTCTTC.

The rearrangement links TRBV5-4 to TRBJ1-2; 7 nucleotides line up with TRBD1. This CDR3 comprises 17 residues. Losses at the gene ends were 0 bases for V and 4 bases for J; bases not matched to a gene: 12. CDR1 SGHNT and CDR2 YYREEE come from the germline V gene (reference sequence). The CDR3: CASSLDLARGAVYGYTF. The CDR3 bases are TGTGCCAGCAGCTTGGACTTAGCCAGGGGGGCAGTCTATGGCTACACCTTC.